This is a list of T cell receptor beta chains from one sample in a study of shared clonotypes between healthy human individuals. Profiled with immunoSEQ multiplex PCR; TCRdb holds only in-frame clones, not every one. The sample shows roughly 600,000 clones, 98% of them seen only once. Material for sequencing was naive CD8+ T cells sorted from blood. Every receptor here comes from a man aged 25 to 40 in good health. CDR3s leave out the opening cysteine and the closing phenylalanine or tryptophan.

TRBV6-6	ASSGFYDSNQPQH
TRBV27	ASSLSSRDSYEQY
TRBV5-1	ASSLRSLGGTDTQY
TRBV7-9	ASSRPLDLLETQY
TRBV13	ASSQAGQLINEQF
TRBV27	ASSPPPGLNTEAF
TRBV7-9	ASRAGANVLT
TRBV6-5	ASSYSPHDLDEQY
TRBV11-2	ASSLDPSPPRVMEKLF
TRBV7-2	ASTLTPTMTYEQY
TRBV5-6	ASSKGTGIQPQH
TRBV19	ASSVHRDTNQPQH
TRBV18	ASLPGGSTYNEQF
TRBV7-8	ASSHGTSGPYEQY
TRBV29-1	SVEWRDSTDTQY
TRBV11-2	ASSLATAYEQY
TRBV6-1	ASSGGTGEAGELF
TRBV19	ASSPSRDRGDTEAF
TRBV6-5	ASGTGTGGLETQY
TRBV4-1	ASSQEILAGYEQY
TRBV19	ASRLFTGAYNEQF
TRBV15	ATRNPGLGFYEQY
TRBV28	ASSTPLNSYEQY
TRBV5-8	ASKPGLEHYEQY
TRBV7-6	ASSRRPGQGLGFRSGNTIY
TRBV27	ASTVAGDYNEQF
TRBV18	ASSLSTGGQEKLF
TRBV9	ASSSRLAGVNEQF
TRBV28	ASSHMNTEAF
TRBV6-1	ASSEPPGGPEYEQY
TRBV4-2	ASSQEAGGTDTQY
TRBV7-6	ASSLIESAEQY
TRBV29-1	SVDRDSRFDEQF
TRBV4-3	ASSQTSGGTNEQF
TRBV11-2	ASSSPGLADSYEQY
TRBV6-5	ASSYLDGNYGYT
TRBV9	ASSVEVRGNEQF
TRBV27	ASSYRATGELF
TRBV7-8	ASSPAGTHYNEQF
TRBV9	ASSDRAGTGELF
TRBV2	ASSEALLGGRYGYT